The clone carrying this TCR beta chain was recorded a few times. Under the authors' procedure: Amplification of reference gene primers provided the estimated nucleated cell counts. The data were produced by immunoSEQ multiplex PCR, yet TCRdb's version contains in-frame clones alone and is incomplete. The V and J calls and clone size were taken over from that table, and D and trimming were inferred from the DNA. The sample holds roughly 290,000 clones, around 86% seen once. Trimming took 6 bases from V and 0 from J; bases not matched to a gene: 16. The CDR3 is 18 residues long. The V gene's germline CDR1 is MNHEY and CDR2 SVGEGT. The data were taken from a study of blood T cell repertoires in COVID-19.

Sequenced material: PBMCs or T cells enriched from blood (not recorded which). This sequence joins TRBV6-2 or TRBV6-3 and TRBJ2-7; 8 bases align to TRBD1. This TCR was sampled from a woman aged 40 to 55 who had recovered from COVID-19. The CDR3 nucleotides are TGTGCCAGCAGCCCTCAGCCCCCTTCCGGGACAGGCTCCTACGAGCAGTACTTC. Protein product: CASSPQPPSGTGSYEQYF.